The rows below give T cell receptor beta chains drawn from one sample of a study of cytomegalovirus exposure and HLA in healthy donors. Produced via immunoSEQ multiplex PCR; TCRdb's table is partial and in-frame only. The sample consists of roughly 61,000 clones, roughly nine tenths of them appearing once. The sample consisted of PBMCs. These receptors came from a man under 40 in good health and CMV-seropositive. The CDR3 runs from the conserved cysteine through the conserved F or W. D genes are given only for firm matches. Clone size, where shown, is once, few, many, or a class for clones that have expanded.

J | V | size | D | DNA | CDR3
TRBJ2-2 | TRBV21-1 | . | . | TGTGCCAGCAGCAAACTGGGCAGTAACACCGGGGAGCTGTTTTTT | CASSKLGSNTGELFF
TRBJ1-5 | TRBV19 | . | TRBD1 | TGTGCCAGTAGACAGGGGACGCTGGCGGTTCTTCAGCCCCAGCATTTT | CASRQGTLAVLQPQHF
TRBJ2-7 | TRBV25-1 | . | TRBD1 | TGTGCCAGCAGTGAAGGTGGGACAGGGACTTACGAGCAGTACTTC | CASSEGGTGTYEQYF
TRBJ1-1 | TRBV5-4 | few | TRBD1 | TGTGCCAAACGGGACAGGAACACTGAAGCTTTCTTT | CAKRDRNTEAFF
TRBJ1-3 | TRBV11-2 | . | . | TGTGCCAGCAGCCCTAGGTCCCACTCTGGAAACACCATATATTTT | CASSPRSHSGNTIYF
TRBJ2-3 | TRBV9 | . | TRBD2 | TGTGCCAGCAGCGTTAGCGGGAGGGGCACAGATACGCAGTATTTT | CASSVSGRGTDTQYF
TRBJ2-5 | TRBV5-1 | . | . | TGCGCCAGCAGCTTGCCCGGAGAGACCCAGTACTTC | CASSLPGETQYF
TRBJ1-2 | TRBV7-2 | . | . | TGTGCCAGCAGCTATGACACCTATGGCTACACCTTC | CASSYDTYGYTF
TRBJ2-1 | TRBV7-2 | once | TRBD2 | TGTGCCAGCACCGACCCCGGGACTAGAGGGAAGTTCTTC | CASTDPGTRGKFF
TRBJ1-1 | TRBV19 | . | . | TGTGCCAGTAAGGCGGGGGGAAGGAACACTGAAGCTTTCTTT | CASKAGGRNTEAFF
TRBJ2-7 | TRBV30 | . | TRBD2 | TGTGCCTGGAGTGTAGAGAGACTAGCCGGTAAGAGAGAGCAGTACTTC | CAWSVERLAGKREQYF
TRBJ1-5 | TRBV19 | . | . | TGTGCCAGTAGTATTGGGGGGGACAATCAGCCCCAGCATTTT | CASSIGGDNQPQHF
TRBJ1-1 | TRBV14 | . | TRBD1 | TGTGCCAGCAGGCGGACAGGGGGCACTGAAGCTTTCTTT | CASRRTGGTEAFF
TRBJ2-3 | TRBV28 | . | . | TGTGCCAGCAGTCTTGGACAGACCACAGATACGCAGTATTTT | CASSLGQTTDTQYF
TRBJ1-2 | TRBV7-2 | . | TRBD1 | TGTGCCAGCAGCTTGACGGGACAGGGAATGAACGGCTACACCTTC | CASSLTGQGMNGYTF
TRBJ1-1 | TRBV25-1 | . | . | TGTGCCAGCAGTAGACGATTCGAGGAGAACACTGAAGCTTTCTTT | CASSRRFEENTEAFF
TRBJ1-2 | TRBV6-6 | . | TRBD1 | TGTGCCAGCAGAACAACAGGGGCACTATATGGCTACACCTTC | CASRTTGALYGYTF
TRBJ2-1 | TRBV5-1 | . | TRBD2 | TGCGCCAGCAGCGCGCCCCAAAAGCGGGAGGGAAATAATGAGCAGTTCTTC | CASSAPQKREGNNEQFF
TRBJ1-3 | TRBV7-9 | . | . | TGTGCCAGCAGCGGACGGGAAAGCTCTGGAAACACCATATATTTT | CASSGRESSGNTIYF
TRBJ2-5 | TRBV10-3 | few | TRBD2 | TGTGCCATCAGGGGACTAGCGGAGGAGACCCAGTACTTC | CAIRGLAEETQYF
TRBJ2-7 | TRBV30 | . | . | TGTGCCTGGAGTGGCGGGGTCGCCCCGACCTACGAGCAGTACTTC | CAWSGGVAPTYEQYF
TRBJ2-3 | TRBV27 | . | TRBD2 | TGTGCCAGCAGGGAAGCGGGAGGGTCCACAGATACGCAGTATTTT | CASREAGGSTDTQYF
TRBJ2-7 | TRBV9 | . | TRBD1 | TGTGCCAGCAGCGTAGGGACCTCGACTCGGGACAGCTACTACGAGCAGTACTTC | CASSVGTSTRDSYYEQYF
TRBJ1-2 | TRBV5-1 | . | TRBD1 | TGCGCCAGCAGGCCCTTTAGGACAGGGGGCGATGATGGCTACACCTTC | CASRPFRTGGDDGYTF
TRBJ1-2 | TRBV19 | . | TRBD1 | TGTGCCAGTTCCCGGGACAGGGACGACTATGGCTACACCTTC | CASSRDRDDYGYTF
TRBJ2-7 | TRBV6-9 | . | . | TGTGCCAGCACCGGTAGATACGAGCAGTACTTC | CASTGRYEQYF
TRBJ2-3 | TRBV27 | . | TRBD2 | TGTGCCAGCAGTTTGACTAGCGGGAGCACAGATACGCAGTATTTT | CASSLTSGSTDTQYF
TRBJ2-7 | TRBV14 | . | TRBD1 | TGTGCCAGCAGCCCACAGGGGGCTAGATCCTACGAGCAGTACTTC | CASSPQGARSYEQYF
TRBJ2-7 | TRBV10-3 | . | . | TGTGCCATCAGTGGGCAGGGTGGAGTCTACGAGCAGTACTTC | CAISGQGGVYEQYF
TRBJ2-1 | TRBV5-4 | . | TRBD2 | TGTGCCAGCAGCGGCCGACTAGCGGGATACAATGAGCAGTTCTTC | CASSGRLAGYNEQFF
TRBJ1-2 | TRBV27 | once | . | TGTGCCAGCAGTTCCCTGGGAGGGGCGGATAGGTATGGCTACACCTTC | CASSSLGGADRYGYTF
TRBJ2-1 | TRBV7-3 | . | . | TGTGCCAGCAGCTCGGACAGATACAATGAGCAGTTCTTC | CASSSDRYNEQFF
TRBJ2-7 | TRBV5-1 | . | . | TGCGCCAGCAGCTTCCTTCAGGCCGAGCAGTACTTC | CASSFLQAEQYF
TRBJ1-2 | TRBV4-2 | . | TRBD1 | TGTGCCAGCAGCCGTGAGGACAGGGGAGGCTATGGCTACACCTTC | CASSREDRGGYGYTF
TRBJ2-1 | TRBV27 | . | TRBD2 | TGTGCCAGCAGTCCGACGGGACTAGCGGCGTACAATGAGCAGTTCTTC | CASSPTGLAAYNEQFF
TRBJ2-1 | TRBV11-3 | . | TRBD2 | TGTGCCAGCAGCCGGGAGGGGTTGGGCGGGAGGGTCGTCTTC | CASSREGLGGRVVF
TRBJ1-4 | TRBV11-2 | . | . | TGTGCCAGCAGCTCTACGGGACTACGGAGGGAAAAACTGTTTTTT | CASSSTGLRREKLFF
TRBJ2-3 | TRBV28 | . | TRBD2 | TGTGCCACAGACCTAGCGGGGATCACAGATACGCAGTATTTT | CATDLAGITDTQYF
TRBJ1-2 | TRBV30 | . | . | TGTGCCTGGAGTACGACAGCGAGATATGGCTACACCTTC | CAWSTTARYGYTF
TRBJ2-1 | TRBV29-1 | . | . | TGCAGCACTCGACAGAGCTCCTACAATGAGCAGTTCTTC | CSTRQSSYNEQFF
TRBJ2-4 | TRBV28 | . | TRBD1 | TGTGCCAGCAGTTCCCTGAGGGGACAGAAAAACATTCAGTACTTC | CASSSLRGQKNIQYF
TRBJ2-3 | TRBV6-5 | . | . | TGTGCCAGCAGCCTCTCGAGGGCAGATACGCAGTATTTT | CASSLSRADTQYF
TRBJ2-5 | TRBV6-4 | . | . | TGTGCCAGCAGTGAGGGGCCACAAGAGACCCAGTACTTC | CASSEGPQETQYF
TRBJ2-7 | TRBV7-3 | . | . | TGTGCCAGCAGCTTAAAGGGTTGGGGGCAGGGGTACGAGCAGTACTTC | CASSLKGWGQGYEQYF
TRBJ1-1 | TRBV9 | . | . | TGTGCCAGCAGCGTAGACGGGAACACTGAAGCTTTCTTT | CASSVDGNTEAFF
TRBJ1-1 | TRBV6-5 | . | . | TGTGCCACCCACAGGGTCAACACTGAAGCTTTCTTT | CATHRVNTEAFF
TRBJ1-5 | TRBV18 | . | . | TGTGCCAGCTCACCGGACACGACTAGCAATCAGTCCCAGCATTTT | CASSPDTTSNQSQHF
TRBJ1-5 | TRBV7-9 | . | . | TGTGCCAGCAGCTTAGGGGGAGAACAGCCCCAGCATTTT | CASSLGGEQPQHF
TRBJ1-1 | TRBV7-3 | few | TRBD1 | TGTGCCAGCAGCGAGACAGGGAAGGGTGAAGCTTTCTTT | CASSETGKGEAFF
TRBJ2-7 | TRBV11-3 | . | . | TGTGCCAGCAGCGTCCTGAGGGCGGGAAGCTCCTACGAGCAGTACTTC | CASSVLRAGSSYEQYF
TRBJ2-7 | TRBV4-2 | . | TRBD2 | TGTGCCAGCAGCCACCCGGGAAGAGAGAGCGGGAGGGGGTACGAGCAGTACTTC | CASSHPGRESGRGYEQYF